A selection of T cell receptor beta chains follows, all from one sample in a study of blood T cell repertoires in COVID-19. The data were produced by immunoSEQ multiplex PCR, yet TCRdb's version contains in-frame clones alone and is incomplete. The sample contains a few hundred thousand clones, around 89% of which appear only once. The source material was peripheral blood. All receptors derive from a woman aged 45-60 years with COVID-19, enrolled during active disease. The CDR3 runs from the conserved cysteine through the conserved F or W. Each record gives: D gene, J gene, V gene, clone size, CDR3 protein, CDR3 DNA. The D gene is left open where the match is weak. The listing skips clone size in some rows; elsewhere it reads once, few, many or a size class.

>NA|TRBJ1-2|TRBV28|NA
CASSLLYGYTF
TGTGCCAGCAGTTTACTCTATGGCTACACCTTC
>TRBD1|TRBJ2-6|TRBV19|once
CASRTGGSGANVLTF
TGTGCCAGTCGGACAGGGGGGTCTGGGGCCAACGTCCTGACTTTC
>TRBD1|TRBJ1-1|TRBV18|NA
CASSPTVAGGNTEAFF
TGTGCCAGCTCACCAACCGTCGCAGGGGGCAACACTGAAGCTTTCTTT
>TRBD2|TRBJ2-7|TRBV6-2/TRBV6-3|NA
CASSYSGGTGPQYF
TGTGCCAGCAGTTACTCGGGGGGGACCGGGCCGCAGTACTTC
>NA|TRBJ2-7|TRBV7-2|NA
CASSPRVAAPTYEQYF
TGTGCCAGCAGCCCTCGGGTGGCAGCACCAACCTACGAGCAGTACTTC
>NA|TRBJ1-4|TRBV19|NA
CASMDAGVSEKLFF
TGTGCCAGTATGGACGCGGGTGTTAGCGAAAAACTGTTTTTT
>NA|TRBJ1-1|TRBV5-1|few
CASSLGEGGSNTEAFF
TGCGCCAGCAGCTTGGGGGAGGGGGGCTCGAACACTGAAGCTTTCTTT
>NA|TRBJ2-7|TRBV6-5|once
CASSRGLGSYEQYF
TGTGCCAGCAGTCGCGGACTGGGCTCCTACGAGCAGTACTTC
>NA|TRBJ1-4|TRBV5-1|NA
CASRRDGGNEKLFF
TGCGCCAGCAGGCGGGACGGAGGGAATGAAAAACTGTTTTTT
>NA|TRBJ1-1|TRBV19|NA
CASSLGRRRNTEAFF
TGTGCCAGTAGTCTGGGGAGAAGGAGGAACACTGAAGCTTTCTTT
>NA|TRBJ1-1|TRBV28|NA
CASSFGGRLAFF
TGTGCCAGCAGTTTCGGGGGGCGTCTAGCTTTCTTT
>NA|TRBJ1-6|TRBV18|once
CASSPIDRPPLHF
TGTGCCAGCTCACCTATAGACAGACCACCCCTCCACTTT
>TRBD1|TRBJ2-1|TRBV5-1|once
CASSGQGGYNEQFF
TGCGCCAGCAGCGGACAGGGAGGCTACAATGAGCAGTTCTTC
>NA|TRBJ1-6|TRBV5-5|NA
CASSLGARNSPLHF
TGTGCCAGCAGCTTGGGGGCCAGGAATTCACCCCTCCACTTT
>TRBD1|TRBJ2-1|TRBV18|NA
CASSPLGQGTQNEQFF
TGTGCCAGCTCACCACTCGGACAGGGGACGCAGAATGAGCAGTTCTTC
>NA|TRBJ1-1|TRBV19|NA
CASSIVGGKNTEAFF
TGTGCCAGTAGTATAGTAGGGGGAAAGAACACTGAAGCTTTCTTT
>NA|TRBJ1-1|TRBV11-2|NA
CASSLVGRGGYTEAFF
TGTGCCAGCAGCTTAGTTGGCAGGGGTGGGTACACTGAAGCTTTCTTT
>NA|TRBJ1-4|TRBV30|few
CAGWQEDEKLFF
TGTGCCGGGTGGCAGGAAGATGAAAAACTGTTTTTT
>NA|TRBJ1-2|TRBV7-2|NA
CASSPPRTYGYTF
TGTGCCAGCAGCCCTCCCCGCACTTATGGCTACACCTTC
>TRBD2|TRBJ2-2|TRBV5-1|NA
CASSFGASGRLSTGELFF
TGCGCCAGCAGCTTTGGAGCTAGCGGGAGGTTGTCCACCGGGGAGCTGTTTTTT
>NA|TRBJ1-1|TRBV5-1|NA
CASSLVGAGPNTEAFF
TGCGCCAGCAGCTTGGTGGGAGCCGGGCCCAACACTGAAGCTTTCTTT
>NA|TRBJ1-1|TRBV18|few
CASSGGVTNTEAFF
TGTGCCAGCTCAGGAGGGGTTACGAACACTGAAGCTTTCTTT
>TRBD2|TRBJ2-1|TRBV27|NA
CASSFQLAGGPSLTSFSEQFF
TGTGCCAGCAGTTTCCAACTAGCGGGAGGGCCTTCCCTCACCTCATTTAGTGAGCAGTTCTTC
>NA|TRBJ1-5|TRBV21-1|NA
CASSLDRGRGPQHF
TGTGCCAGCAGTCTCGACAGGGGACGAGGGCCCCAGCATTTT
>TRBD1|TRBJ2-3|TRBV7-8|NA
CASSLRQGTDTQYF
TGTGCCAGCAGCCTCCGACAGGGTACAGATACGCAGTATTTT
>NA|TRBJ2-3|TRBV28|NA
CASSYPNPDTQYF
TGTGCCAGCAGTTACCCTAACCCGGATACGCAGTATTTT
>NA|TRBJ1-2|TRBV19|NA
CASSIGRGYGYTF
TGTGCCAGTAGTATAGGAAGGGGTTACGGCTACACCTTC
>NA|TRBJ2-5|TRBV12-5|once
CASALTALTETQYF
TGTGCTAGTGCCCTGACAGCACTTACAGAGACCCAGTACTTC
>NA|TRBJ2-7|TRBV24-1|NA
CATSDPLLTRDEQYF
TGTGCCACCAGTGATCCACTCCTGACTAGGGACGAGCAGTACTTC
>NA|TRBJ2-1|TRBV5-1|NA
CASSLVLATYNEQFF
TGCGCCAGCAGCTTGGTTTTAGCAACCTACAATGAGCAGTTCTTC
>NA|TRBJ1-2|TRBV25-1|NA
CASSGGGYGYTF
TGTGCCAGCAGTGGCGGAGGCTATGGCTACACCTTC
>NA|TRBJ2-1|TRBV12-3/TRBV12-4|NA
CASSQIRDEQFF
TGTGCCAGCAGTCAGATCAGGGATGAGCAGTTCTTC
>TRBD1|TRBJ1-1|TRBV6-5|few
CASRGSTGRTEAFF
TGTGCCAGCAGAGGGTCGACAGGGAGGACTGAAGCTTTCTTT
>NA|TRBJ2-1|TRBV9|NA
CASSVGLESYNEQFF
TGTGCCAGCAGCGTAGGACTAGAATCCTACAATGAGCAGTTCTTC
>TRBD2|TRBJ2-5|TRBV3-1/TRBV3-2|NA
CASSQRGTSLTQYF
TGTGCCAGCAGCCAACGTGGGACTAGTCTAACCCAGTACTTC
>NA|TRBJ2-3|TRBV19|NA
CASTRGQITDTQYF
TGTGCCAGTACCAGAGGACAGATCACAGATACGCAGTATTTT
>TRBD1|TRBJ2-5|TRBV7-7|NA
CASSLGQGAETQYF
TGTGCTAGCAGCCTAGGACAGGGAGCGGAGACCCAGTACTTC
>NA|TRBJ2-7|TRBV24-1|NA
CATSVIEYQGKDEQYF
TGTGCCACCAGTGTAATTGAGTATCAGGGTAAAGACGAGCAGTACTTC
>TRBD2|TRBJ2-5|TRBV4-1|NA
CASSQLGTSGLETQYF
TGCGCCAGCAGCCAACTCGGGACTAGCGGGTTGGAGACCCAGTACTTC
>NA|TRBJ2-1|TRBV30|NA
CAWSWGGGEQFF
TGTGCCTGGAGTTGGGGAGGGGGTGAGCAGTTCTTC
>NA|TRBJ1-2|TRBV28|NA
CASSSPPGANYGYTF
TGTGCCAGCAGTTCCCCCCCGGGGGCTAACTATGGCTACACCTTC
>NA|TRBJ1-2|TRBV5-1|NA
CASSLGTPYGYTF
TGCGCCAGCAGCTTGGGGACACCCTATGGCTACACCTTC
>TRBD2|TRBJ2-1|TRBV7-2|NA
CASSLESGIGYNEQFF
TGTGCCAGCAGCTTAGAAAGCGGGATAGGCTACAATGAGCAGTTCTTC
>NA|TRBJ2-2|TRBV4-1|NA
CASSQDPTGSSVGELFF
TGCGCCAGCAGCCAAGACCCAACCGGGAGTTCGGTCGGGGAGCTGTTTTTT
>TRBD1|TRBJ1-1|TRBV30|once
CAWSGTGVNTEAFF
TGTGCCTGGAGCGGGACAGGGGTGAACACTGAAGCTTTCTTT
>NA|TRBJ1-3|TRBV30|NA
CAWSIGSAALGNTIYF
TGTGCCTGGAGTATTGGATCCGCGGCCCTTGGAAACACCATATATTTT
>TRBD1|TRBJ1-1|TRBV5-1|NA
CASSWPTGGTVDTEAFF
TGCGCCAGCAGCTGGCCGACAGGGGGGACGGTTGACACTGAAGCTTTCTTT
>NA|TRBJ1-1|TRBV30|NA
CAWRPFRGPGTEAFF
TGTGCCTGGAGACCCTTCAGAGGGCCGGGCACTGAAGCTTTCTTT
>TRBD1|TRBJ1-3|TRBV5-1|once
CASSLSGTASGNTIYF
TGCGCCAGCAGCCTATCCGGGACAGCCTCTGGAAACACCATATATTTT
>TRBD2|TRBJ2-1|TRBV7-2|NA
CATQRAGVRINEQFF
TGTGCCACCCAAAGAGCGGGAGTCAGAATTAATGAGCAGTTCTTC
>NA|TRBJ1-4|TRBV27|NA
CASSSLTLASVSNEKLFF
TGTGCCAGCAGTTCACTAACCCTGGCGTCGGTTTCTAATGAAAAACTGTTTTTT
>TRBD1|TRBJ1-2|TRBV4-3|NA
CASSQGARGTGDPYGYTF
TGCGCCAGCAGCCAAGGGGCACGCGGCACAGGGGATCCCTATGGCTACACCTTC
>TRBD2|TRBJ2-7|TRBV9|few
CASSVFAGGRGAYEQYF
TGTGCCAGCAGCGTCTTCGCGGGAGGGAGAGGGGCCTACGAGCAGTACTTC
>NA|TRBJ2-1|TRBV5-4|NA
CASSRDWTSYNEQFF
TGTGCCAGCAGCCGGGACTGGACCTCCTACAATGAGCAGTTCTTC
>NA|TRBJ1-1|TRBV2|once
CASSENRGRGTEAFF
TGTGCCAGCAGTGAAAACCGCGGCCGGGGGACTGAAGCTTTCTTT